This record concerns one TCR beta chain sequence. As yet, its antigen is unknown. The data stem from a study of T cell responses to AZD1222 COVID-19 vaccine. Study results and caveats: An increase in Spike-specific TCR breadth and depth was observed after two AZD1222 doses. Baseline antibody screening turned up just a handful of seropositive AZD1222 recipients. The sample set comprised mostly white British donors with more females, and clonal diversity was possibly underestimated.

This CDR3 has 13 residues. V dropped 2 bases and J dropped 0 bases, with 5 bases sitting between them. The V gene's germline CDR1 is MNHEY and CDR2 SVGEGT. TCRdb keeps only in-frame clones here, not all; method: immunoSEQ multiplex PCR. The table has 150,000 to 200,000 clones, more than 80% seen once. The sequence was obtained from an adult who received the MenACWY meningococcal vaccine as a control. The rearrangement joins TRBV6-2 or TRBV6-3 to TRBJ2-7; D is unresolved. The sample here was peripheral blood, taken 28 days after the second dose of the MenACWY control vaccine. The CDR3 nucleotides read TGTGCCAGCAGTTACCTAAGCTCCTACGAGCAGTACTTC. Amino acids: CASSYLSSYEQYF.